This T cell receptor (beta chain) derives from a study of cytomegalovirus exposure and HLA in healthy donors listed by TCRdb under 2017. Notes on the research overall: In an earlier analysis of roughly 500 of the donors, 276 Gb of sequence data and 95 million to 130 million unique TCR beta sequences from 150 million to 200 million T cells were reported. About 280 gigabases of sequencing data and approximately 91 million unique TCR sequences made up an early release that covered several hundred HLA-typed donors. Among the roughly 400 genotyped donors, around 81% belonged to the genetic ancestry cluster associated with self-reported Caucasian donors. The study aimed to test whether signatures of past pathogen exposure could be identified by cataloging public T cell receptors. The study used immunosequencing to profile the T cell repertoires of about 670 subjects and linked those repertoires to cytomegalovirus serostatus. Besides the first cohort of under 700 subjects, a separate validation cohort made up of over 95 different subjects was used. To predict cytomegalovirus infection status, the study combined high-throughput TCR immunosequencing, statistical association of individual TCRs with disease status, and machine learning. A later analysis re-analyzed previously published TCR beta repertoires from approximately 670 donors and added high-resolution HLA genotyping to study TCR occurrence patterns. Rather than drawing on any new phenotypic data, the later analysis identified candidate immune exposures from TCR beta sequences and the way those sequences occurred across donors. An earlier analysis of some 500 of the donors applied high-throughput TCR beta sequencing to assess whether each TCR beta V gene segment acted as functional or pseudogenic. Donor age, sex, ethnicity and CMV serostatus were compiled alongside the repertoire data. A later genetic analysis took genome-wide SNP genotypes for about 55% of the 666 donors and used that subset as a discovery cohort. Every discovery cohort repertoire had been produced on one sequencing platform. Class I and class II HLA loci were covered by the typing at four-digit resolution. The number of donors typed differed by locus, with roughly 629-640 for A, B, C, DRB1 and DQB1, over 500 for DQA1, approximately 580 for DPA1, and 400 to 490 for DPB1. A few DR-DQ haplotypes were treated as single units for association and clustering because of strong linkage in the cohort. Among about 400 genotyped donors of the cohort, an average of around 220,000 unique TCR beta nucleotide sequences was sequenced per donor, of which about 18% were non-productive. General study outcomes and caveats: Most TCR sequences were observed very rarely across donors, whereas some public TCRs were present in many individuals. The classifier was reported to diagnose cytomegalovirus status with high specificity and sensitivity in both the original and validation cohorts. In a later analysis, TCR association rates were found to vary across HLA loci, with the most associated TCRs seen for DRB1 alleles and the fewest for HLA-C alleles. Presence/absence analyses assumed roughly uniform sequencing depth across donors, an assumption that may not hold. In a later genetic analysis, a missense DCLRE1C variant was associated with V-gene and J-gene trimming of TCR beta chains, and the association was replicated in an independent cohort. A further reported finding was that TCR beta sequences accurately predicted the HLA-A and HLA-B alleles for most subjects in the first cohort. The 87-base-pair reads could not distinguish some IMGT-functional V segments, including TRBV6-2 and TRBV6-3, so those segments were excluded. According to a later analysis, parvovirus B19, influenza, CMV and Epstein-Barr virus appeared linked to several top co-occurrence clusters. This cohort had only TCR beta chains sequenced, and the lack of alpha or paired-chain data limited which features could be detected. A later genetic analysis reported fewer N-insertions in productive TCRs among donors in an Asian-associated ancestry cluster than the 666-donor mean. An earlier analysis of 450 to 750 of the donors showed that most TCR beta V segments appeared in productive rearrangements either about 87% or about 30% of the time, which broadly matched IMGT annotations. Because some donors lacked HLA typing at each locus, the association tests relied only on the typed subset. For the cohort, immune exposure information was limited to CMV serostatus. In a later analysis, most CMV-associated TCR beta chains were found to appear HLA-restricted, with HLA associations seemingly driven largely by CMV exposure. Linkage disequilibrium might explain the correlated functional status among segregating V segments, but an unknown experimental factor could not be ruled out. In a later analysis, HLA-associated TCR beta chains showed more clonal expansion and lower generation probabilities than non-associated chains that were equally common. Three of the identified cytomegalovirus-associated TCR beta chains were confirmed in vitro to be specific for cytomegalovirus antigens. The study gave a list of over 150 TCR beta chains associated with cytomegalovirus. Approximately 16 rarely observed V segments, including chromosome 9 orphons, were excluded from the earlier analysis of several hundred of the donors because counts were too low. It was suggested by the authors that the approach could potentially be generalized to other disease states and immunological phenotypes. In a later analysis, over 15,000 TCR beta sequences were associated with specific HLA alleles at a false discovery rate of 0.05. A group of highly shared sequence variants was considered likely to be a technical artifact of the sequencing pipeline. When HLA alleles, especially DR and DQ, strongly co-occurred, TCR associations were difficult to assign to individual alleles.

Concerning this clone: What antigen it recognizes has not been identified.

The cohort was made up of 666 healthy bone marrow donors. At the time of sampling, every cohort member was nominally healthy, though immune exposures that went unrecorded were likely present. The donor tested CMV seronegative, placing the donor among the 350 to 400 seronegative members of the cohort. A peripheral blood sample was provided by each donor, and peripheral blood mononuclear cells were used for TCR beta sequencing. The Qiagen DNeasy Blood Extraction Kit was used to extract genomic DNA from the blood cell samples. Library creation used the immunoSEQ multiplex PCR assay. The multiplex PCR relied on a mix of 60 forward primers for TCR Vbeta segments and 13 reverse primers for TCR Jbeta segments. The CDR3 region of rearranged TCR beta genes was amplified from genomic DNA by a multiplex PCR assay. Amplified TCR beta libraries were sequenced as 87-base-pair reads on the Illumina HiSeq System. The authors' pipeline ran thus. Across the 600 to 700 repertoires, a later analysis counted 80 million or so unique TCR beta chains, approximately 10 million of which were shared by at least two donors. Raw reads were error-corrected and collapsed into unique sequences with a nearest-neighbor algorithm that merged closely related sequences to remove PCR and sequencing errors. Alignment of CDR3 sequences to IMGT reference sequences was used to assign V, D and J gene segments. Each retained sequence needed at least a six-nucleotide match to both a V gene segment and a J gene segment. A rearrangement counted as productive if the CDR3 had no stop codons and remained in frame with V and J, and every other rearrangement counted as non-productive. Following IMGT convention, CDR3 was defined as the stretch from the second conserved V-encoded cysteine to the conserved J-encoded phenylalanine. The earlier analysis of 587 of the donors excluded sequences that lacked an unambiguous match to a single V gene segment. An earlier analysis of several hundred of the donors called V segments functional above 56.7% productive rearrangements and segregating when the between-donor standard deviation exceeded 5%. A statistical classification framework was built for diagnosing cytomegalovirus status from the catalog of TCR beta chain sequences. In a later analysis, V and J genes were assigned by comparing TCR nucleotide sequences against IMGT/GENE-DB human TR gene sequences. Using the TCRdist pipeline, a later analysis assigned CDR3 sequences along with most-parsimonious VDJ recombination scenarios. In a later analysis, each TCR beta chain was defined by its CDR3 amino acid sequence together with its V-gene family, and reads lacking a unique V-gene family were excluded. To address suspected cross-contamination and a sequencing artifact, a later analysis removed 550 to 750 highly shared, low-generation-probability nucleotide sequences. In a later analysis, a clonal expansion index was calculated for each public chain from normalized within-repertoire ranks of inferred template counts. A later analysis computed generation probabilities with a VDJ recombination model fitted to out-of-frame rearrangements, and checked the results against IGoR. Hypergeometric tests were used in a later analysis to score TCR-TCR, TCR-HLA and TCR-CMV co-occurrence, with a repertoire-size bias correction applied to the TCR pairs. To estimate false discovery rates, a later analysis permuted the HLA or CMV assignments 20 times. A later analysis grouped co-occurring TCRs with DBSCAN, adding TCRdist sequence similarity when clustering within HLA-allele-positive subsets. Repertoires with fewer than 30,000 or more than 120,000 public chains, plus five repertoires with anomalous nucleotide sharing, were excluded from co-occurrence clustering. TCRdb obtained this table from immuneACCESS and retained in-frame rearrangements with V and J assigned. These tables miss some clones; where compared with another copy, unresolved V genes account for less than half of the shortfall, and the remainder is unexplained. The V and J calls and clone size are taken from that table; D and trimming were inferred from the DNA. The table for this sample records approximately 120,000 clones. Clones ranked in the top ten supply roughly 1% of the sample.

The CDR3 runs 14 residues from the cysteine to the phenylalanine. Kept here is only the CDR3 DNA, which spans 42 bases and is read in frame from base 1. CDR1 and CDR2 are drawn from the germline V gene: MGHRA, YSYEKL. Between the V and J ends, shortened by 2 bases and 0 bases respectively, the junction contains 8 bases. The sequenced sample consisted of PBMCs. The sequence was obtained from a man aged 18 to 30 in good health and CMV-seronegative. The chain uses TRBV4-1 and TRBJ2-7; a confident D gene designation cannot be given. The CDR3 region has the sequence CASSQKESSYEQYF. The nucleotides read TGCGCCAGCAGCCAAAAGGAGAGCTCCTACGAGCAGTACTTC.